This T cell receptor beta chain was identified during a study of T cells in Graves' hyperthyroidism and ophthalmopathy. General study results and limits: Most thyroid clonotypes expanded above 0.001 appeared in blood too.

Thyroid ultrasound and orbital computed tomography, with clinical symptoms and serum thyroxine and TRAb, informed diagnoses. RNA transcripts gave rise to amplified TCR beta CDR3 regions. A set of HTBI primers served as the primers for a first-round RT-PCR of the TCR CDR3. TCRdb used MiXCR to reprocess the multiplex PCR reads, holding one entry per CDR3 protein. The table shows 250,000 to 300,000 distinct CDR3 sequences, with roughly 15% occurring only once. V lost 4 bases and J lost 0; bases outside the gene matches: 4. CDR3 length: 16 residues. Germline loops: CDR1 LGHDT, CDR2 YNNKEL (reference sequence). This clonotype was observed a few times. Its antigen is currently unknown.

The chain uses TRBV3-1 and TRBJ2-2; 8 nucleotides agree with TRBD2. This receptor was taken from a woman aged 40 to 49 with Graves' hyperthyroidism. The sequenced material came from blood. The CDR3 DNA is TGTGCCAGCAGCCCGGCGGGAGGAACGAACACCGGGGAGCTGTTTTTT. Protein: CASSPAGGTNTGELFF.